This note documents a single TCR beta chain sequence. The sample belongs to a study of blood T cell repertoires in COVID-19. Whole-study context: Material from acute and convalescent COVID-19 was sourced from the United States, Italy and Spain. Nucleic acid was either cDNA or gDNA, and it came from T cells, B-cell-depleted T cells, or PBMCs.

With 7 bases removed from V and 3 bases from J, the gap between germline ends came to 17 bases. The germline gives CDR1 SGHRS, CDR2 YFSETQ. The CDR3 has 14 amino acids. Methods used by the authors: Reference gene primer amplification yielded estimated nucleated cell counts. Assay used: immunoSEQ multiplex PCR; TCRdb lists only in-frame clones, some missing. V and J calls and clone size are those listed in that table; D and trimming were worked out from the DNA. The table has over 200,000 clones, 88% seen once. The receptor's source is a man aged 35 to 55 with acute or convalescent COVID-19. Sequencing used peripheral blood. V usage is TRBV5-1 and J usage is TRBJ2-7, with D perhaps matching TRBD1 (6 bases). In DNA form, the CDR3 reads TGCGCCAGCGGGGTCCAGGGGCTAATCTACGAGCAGTACTTC. Residues: CASGVQGLIYEQYF.